One sample yielded the 15 T cell receptor beta chains listed below, sequenced in a study of blood T cells in healthy people across ages. It was with a sample-barcoded 5' primer and a J-beta primer mix that a second PCR of about 6 to 12 cycles was run. TCRdb independently ran MiXCR on the 5' RACE reads; one entry per CDR3 protein. The sample has under 700,000 distinct CDR3 sequences, 24% seen once. The same data also went into a second study, on T cells of mothers and their children.

Sequenced material: blood. The receptors come from a boy under 18 in good health.

The sample holds many counts of this clonotype. In nucleotides, the CDR3 is TGTGCCAGCAGCCCACGTTACCAAGAGACCCAGTACTTC. Its protein is CASSPRYQETQYF. The chain carries TRBV7-3 and TRBJ2-5, with D unclear. The CDR3 totals 13 residues. Germline V gene data show CDR1 as SGHTA and CDR2 as FQGTGA. V dropped 5 bases and J dropped 0 bases, with 7 bases sitting between them.

The sample holds a few counts of this clonotype. This chain connects TRBV30 to TRBJ2-5, with 9 bases identical to TRBD2. V shed 0 bases, J shed 4 bases, and the junction held 6 bases outside the gene matches. Per germline, CDR1 GTSNPN and CDR2 SVGIG (reference sequence). The CDR3 runs 15 residues. DNA for the CDR3: TGTGCCTGGAGTGTAGGAGTTAGCGGGGGAGAGACCCAGTACTTC. Amino acids: CAWSVGVSGGETQYF.

This clonotype was counted many times. J is TRBJ2-5 and V is TRBV4-3, with D perhaps TRBD1 (7 bases). V lost 0 bases and J 7 bases, leaving 24 bases between the germline ends. Germline V gene sequence: CDR1 LGHNA, CDR2 YSLEER. The CDR3 loop spans 18 amino acids. CDR3 loop: CASSQDTPGAQGRGTQYF. Here the CDR3 DNA reads TGCGCCAGCAGCCAAGATACCCCGGGGGCACAGGGGCGGGGGACCCAGTACTTC.

The chain couples TRBV20-1 to TRBJ2-1; a possible D gene is TRBD2 (5 bases). Germline values: CDR1 DFQATT, CDR2 SNEGSKA (reference sequence). With 5 bases removed from V and 2 bases from J, the gap between germline ends came to 16 bases. The CDR3 spans 15 residues. The CDR3 loop reads CSAYRGDGTYNEQFF. The CDR3 DNA reads TGCAGTGCTTACCGGGGTGATGGGACCTACAATGAGCAGTTCTTC.

The rearrangement links TRBV24-1 to TRBJ1-2; no definite D call. CDR1 KGHDR and CDR2 SFDVKD come from the germline V gene. The CDR3 has 12 amino acids. V was clipped by 4 bases and J by 3 bases, with 5 bases between them. The CDR3: CATSELDYGYTF. The DNA for the CDR3 is TGTGCCACCAGTGAGCTGGACTATGGCTACACCTTC.

The chain has TRBV12-3 or TRBV12-4 and TRBJ1-2; D possibly corresponds to TRBD1 (6 bases). This CDR3 region has 15 residues. V lost 3 bases and J lost 7, with 18 bases in between. In nucleotides, the CDR3 is TGTGCCAGCAGTTTGGGGACACAGAAAAATCGTGGCTACACCTTC. Protein product: CASSLGTQKNRGYTF.

In its sample, this clonotype was seen a few times. This chain links TRBV20-1 with TRBJ2-5, with 7 bases aligning to TRBD1. V was clipped by 0 bases and J by 3 bases; unmatched bases: 1. There are 13 residues in the CDR3. Germline V CDR1 and CDR2: DFQATT, SNEGSKA (reference sequence). Here the CDR3 DNA reads TGCAGTGCTAGAGAGGGGACAGAAGAGACCCAGTACTTC. This encodes CSAREGTEETQYF.

This clonotype was detected a few times. One junction end does not reproduce the germline sequence, and a read error may be involved. V gene TRBV5-6 combines with J gene TRBJ2-1; the D is unclear. This CDR3 spans 15 amino acids. Germline values: CDR1 SGHDT, CDR2 YYEEEE. CDR3 in DNA: TGTGCCAGCAGCCCCGTCAATACGGTCTACAATGAGCAGTCCTTC. This sequence encodes CASSPVNTVYNEQSF.

The V gene is TRBV4-3, the J gene TRBJ2-1; no clear D gene. CDR3 length: 14 amino acids. V dropped 0 bases and J dropped 1 base, with 4 bases sitting between them. The V gene's germline CDR1 is LGHNA and CDR2 YSLEER. The CDR3 DNA is TGCGCCAGCAGCCAAGAGGCTTCCTACAATGAGCAGTTCTTC. Its translation is CASSQEASYNEQFF.

This rearrangement joins TRBV14 to TRBJ2-5, with a possible D match to TRBD1 (5 bases). In germline, CDR1 is SGHDN, CDR2 FVKESK. V gave up 3 bases and J gave up 2 bases, with 7 bases separating them. This CDR3 is 13 amino acids long. The CDR3 protein is CASSQGPQETQYF. CDR3 nucleotides: TGTGCCAGCAGCCAGGGGCCACAAGAGACCCAGTACTTC.

This CDR3 reads CASSPYAMTSFLGVNQETQYF. The CDR3 nucleotides read TGTGCCAGCAGTCCCTACGCTATGACTAGCTTTCTGGGTGTGAACCAAGAGACCCAGTACTTC. The chain joins TRBV12-3 or TRBV12-4 to TRBJ2-7; 7 bases are a match to TRBD2. The DNA end lines up better with TRBJ2-5; the J call may be wrong. The CDR3 is 21 residues long.

This chain joins TRBV7-3 and TRBJ2-1, with a weak D call TRBD2 (5 bases). CDR3 length: 14 amino acids. V was clipped by 5 bases and J by 8 bases, with 16 bases between them. CDR1 SGHTA and CDR2 FQGTGA come from the germline V gene. The CDR3 protein is CASSPGPSSDEQFF. In DNA form, the CDR3 reads TGTGCCAGCAGCCCAGGCCCTAGCAGCGATGAGCAGTTCTTC.

This clonotype showed up just a few times. The chain joins TRBV7-2 to TRBJ2-5, with 13 bases identical to TRBD2. The CDR3 consists of 15 residues. CDR1 is SGHTA, CDR2 FQGNSA, per germline. V lost 10 bases to trimming and J lost 2 bases; unmatched junction nucleotides: 7. The chain's CDR3 is CATDQGLAGQETQYF. The DNA for the CDR3 is TGTGCCACCGACCAGGGACTAGCGGGGCAAGAGACCCAGTACTTC.

The sample holds a few counts of this clonotype. The junction does not match germline at one end; this may be a read error. This rearrangement joins TRBV14 to TRBJ1-1, with a weak D call TRBD1 (6 bases). The CDR3 is 15 residues long. Germline V CDR1 and CDR2: SGHDN, FVKESK. The CDR3 bases are TGTGCCAGTAGCCACGTGGCGGGGGGCCGGACTGAAGCTTTCTTT. It specifies CASSHVAGGRTEAFF.

The J gene is TRBJ1-4, the V gene TRBV7-2, with 12 bases matching TRBD1. CDR1 is SGHTA, CDR2 FQGNSA, per germline. The CDR3 is made up of 17 amino acids. V shed 4 bases and J 10 bases; nucleotides not matched to a gene: 13. The CDR3 bases are TGTGCCAGCAGCTCGACGAGTCGGGGACAGGGGGCGGGAAAACTGTTTTTT. Protein sequence: CASSSTSRGQGAGKLFF.